The 8 T cell receptor beta chains presented below share a single source sample, sequenced in a study of blood T cell repertoires in COVID-19. Data came from immunoSEQ multiplex PCR; TCRdb stores just in-frame clones and leaves some out. The sample yields about 180,000 clones, over 75% seen once. The sequenced sample was peripheral blood. These receptors were taken from a man aged 60 to 75 with acute or convalescent COVID-19.

This clone appeared a few times. The chain is built from TRBV4-2 and TRBJ2-5, with D tentatively TRBD2 (6 bases). Germline values: CDR1 LGHNA, CDR2 YNFKEQ. V lost 8 bases and J 2 bases, leaving 12 bases between the germline ends. CDR3 size: 13 residues. CDR3 bases: TGTGCCAGCTCATCGGGGGAACAAGAGACCCAGTACTTC. It is translated as CASSSGEQETQYF.

V and J are TRBV2 and TRBJ2-7; no clear D. Germline V gene lookup returns CDR1 SNHLY and CDR2 FYNNEI. The CDR3 is made up of 12 amino acids. V dropped 4 bases and J dropped 2 bases, with 6 bases sitting between them. This chain's CDR3 is CASSGLTYEQYF. CDR3 DNA sequence: TGTGCCAGCAGTGGACTCACCTACGAGCAGTACTTC.

The V call is TRBV7-8, the J call TRBJ2-3; D may be TRBD2 (5 bases). The CDR3 length is 14 residues. CDR1 SGHVS and CDR2 FQNEAQ come from the germline V gene. The V end was cut by 2 bases, the J end by 4 bases, with 10 bases between. CDR3 nucleotide sequence: TGTGCCAGCAGCTTAAGGCGGGCCCCAGATACGCAGTATTTT. This encodes CASSLRRAPDTQYF.

The sample holds a few counts of this clone. The chain couples TRBV18 to TRBJ2-1, with D possibly TRBD1 on 6 matching bases. Per germline, CDR1 KGHSH and CDR2 LQKENI. V was cut by 4 bases and J by 7 bases, with 14 bases left in between. The CDR3 totals 14 residues. CDR3 in DNA: TGTGCCAGCTCACGCGGACAGATACGGAATGAGCAGTTCTTC. This encodes CASSRGQIRNEQFF.

The rearrangement uses TRBV9 and TRBJ1-4; a possible D gene is TRBD1 (6 bases). This CDR3 comprises 16 residues. CDR1 and CDR2 (germline): SGDLS, YYNGEE. The V gene lost 4 bases and the J gene lost 0 bases, with 13 bases spanning the gap. The CDR3 DNA reads as TGTGCCAGCAGCTTGGACAGCCGAGCAACTAATGAAAAACTGTTTTTT. Translating it yields CASSLDSRATNEKLFF.

The DNA for the CDR3 is TGTGCCAGCAGACAGAGGACAGGGGAATCACCCCTCCACTTT. Amino acids: CASRQRTGESPLHF. This rearrangement joins TRBV6-5 to TRBJ1-6, with TRBD1 matching 9 bases. Per the germline V gene, CDR1 is MNHEY and CDR2 is SVGAGI. Germline trimming cut 6 bases from V and 10 bases from J; bases unmatched to any gene: 7. CDR3 length: 14 residues.

This sequence joins TRBV11-2 and TRBJ2-1; the match to TRBD1 covers 12 bases. Germline lookup yields CDR1 SGHAT and CDR2 FQNNGV. The junction had 3 bases not matched to a gene; V was cut back by 7 bases and J by 5 bases. This CDR3 region has 14 residues. In nucleotides, the CDR3 is TGTGCCAGCACCGGGACAGGGGGCCACAATGAGCAGTTCTTC. As protein: CASTGTGGHNEQFF.

V gene TRBV28 combines with J gene TRBJ1-1, with TRBD1 matching over 10 bases. The CDR3 totals 16 residues. CDR1 and CDR2 (germline): MDHEN, SYDVKM. V shed 6 bases, J shed 3 bases, and the junction held 10 bases outside the gene matches. The CDR3 DNA sequence: TGTGCCAGCAGGACCGCTGACAGGGGGCCCCACACTGAAGCTTTCTTT. Its translation is CASRTADRGPHTEAFF.